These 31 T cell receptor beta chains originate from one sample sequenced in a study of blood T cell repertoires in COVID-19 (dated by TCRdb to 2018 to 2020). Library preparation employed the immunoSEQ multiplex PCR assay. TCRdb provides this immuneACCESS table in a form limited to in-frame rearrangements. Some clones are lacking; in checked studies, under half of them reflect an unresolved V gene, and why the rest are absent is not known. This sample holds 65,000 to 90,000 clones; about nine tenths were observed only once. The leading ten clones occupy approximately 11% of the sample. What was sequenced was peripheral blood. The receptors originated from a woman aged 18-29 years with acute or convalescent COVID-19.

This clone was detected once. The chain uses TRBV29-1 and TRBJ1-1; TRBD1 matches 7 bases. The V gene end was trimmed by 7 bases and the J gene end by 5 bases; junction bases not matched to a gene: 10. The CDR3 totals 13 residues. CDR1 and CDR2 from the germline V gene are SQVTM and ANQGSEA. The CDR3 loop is CSAWGQFVTEAFF. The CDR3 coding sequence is TGCAGCGCCTGGGGACAGTTCGTTACTGAAGCTTTCTTT.

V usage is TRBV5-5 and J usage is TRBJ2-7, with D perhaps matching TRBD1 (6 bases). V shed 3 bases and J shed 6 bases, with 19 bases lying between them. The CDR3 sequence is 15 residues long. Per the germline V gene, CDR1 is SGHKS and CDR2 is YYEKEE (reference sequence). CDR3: CASSSDVGTRSEQYF. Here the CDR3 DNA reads TGTGCCAGCAGCTCAGACGTCGGGACACGGAGCGAGCAGTACTTC. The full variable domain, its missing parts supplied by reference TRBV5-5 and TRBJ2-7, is DAGVTQSPTHLIKTRGQQVTLRCSPISGHKSVSWYQQVLGQGPQFIFQYYEKEERGRGNFPDRFSARQFPNYSSELNVNALLLGDSALYLCASSSDVGTRSEQYFGPGTRLTVT.

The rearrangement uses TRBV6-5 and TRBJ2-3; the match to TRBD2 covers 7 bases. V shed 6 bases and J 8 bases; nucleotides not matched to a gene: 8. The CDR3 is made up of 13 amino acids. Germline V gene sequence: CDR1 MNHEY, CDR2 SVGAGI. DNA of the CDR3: TGTGCCAGCAGGGTGCAGGGAGGGGTTACGCAGTATTTT. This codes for CASRVQGGVTQYF.

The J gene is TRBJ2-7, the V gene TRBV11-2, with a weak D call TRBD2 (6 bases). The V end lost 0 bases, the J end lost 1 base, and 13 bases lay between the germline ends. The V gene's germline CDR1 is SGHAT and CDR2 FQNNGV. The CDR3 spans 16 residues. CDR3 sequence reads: CASSLDPSGLSYEQYF. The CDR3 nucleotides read TGTGCCAGCAGCTTAGACCCCAGCGGGCTGTCCTACGAGCAGTACTTC.

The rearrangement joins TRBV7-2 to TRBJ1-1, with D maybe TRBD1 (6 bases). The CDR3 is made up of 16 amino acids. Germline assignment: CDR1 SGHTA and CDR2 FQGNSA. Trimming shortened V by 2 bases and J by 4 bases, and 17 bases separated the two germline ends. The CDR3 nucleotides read TGTGCCAGCAGCTTAAGGGCAGGGGCATGGTTCACTGAAGCTTTCTTT. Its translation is CASSLRAGAWFTEAFF.

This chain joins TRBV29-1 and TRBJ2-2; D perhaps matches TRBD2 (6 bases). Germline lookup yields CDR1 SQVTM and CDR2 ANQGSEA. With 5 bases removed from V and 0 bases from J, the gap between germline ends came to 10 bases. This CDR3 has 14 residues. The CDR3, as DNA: TGCAGCGTTTGGGGGGTTTCGAACACCGGGGAGCTGTTTTTT. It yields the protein CSVWGVSNTGELFF.

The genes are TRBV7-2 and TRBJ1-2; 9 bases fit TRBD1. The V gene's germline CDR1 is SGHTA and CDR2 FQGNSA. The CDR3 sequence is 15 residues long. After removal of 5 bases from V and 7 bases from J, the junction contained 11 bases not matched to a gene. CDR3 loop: CASSPPGQGFGGYTF. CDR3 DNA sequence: TGTGCCAGCAGCCCACCCGGACAGGGGTTCGGTGGCTACACCTTC. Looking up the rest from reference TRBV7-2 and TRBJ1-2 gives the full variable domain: GAGVSQSPSNKVTEKGKDVELRCDPISGHTALYWYRQSLGQGLEFLIYFQGNSAPDKSGLPSDRFSAERTGGSVSTLTIQRTQQEDSAVYLCASSPPGQGFGGYTFGSGTRLTVV.

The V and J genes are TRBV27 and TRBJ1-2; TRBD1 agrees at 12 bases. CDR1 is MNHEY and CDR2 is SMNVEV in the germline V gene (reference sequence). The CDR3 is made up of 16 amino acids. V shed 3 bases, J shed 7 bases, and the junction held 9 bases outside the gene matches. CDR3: CASSFNPGQGAAGYTF. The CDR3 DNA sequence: TGTGCCAGCAGTTTTAACCCGGGACAGGGGGCGGCTGGCTACACCTTC.

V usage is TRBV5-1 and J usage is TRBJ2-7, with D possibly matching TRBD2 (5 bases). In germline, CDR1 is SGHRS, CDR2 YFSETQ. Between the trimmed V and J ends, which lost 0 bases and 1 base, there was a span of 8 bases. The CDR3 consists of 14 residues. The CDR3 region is CASSLERPSYEQYF. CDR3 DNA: TGCGCCAGCAGCTTGGAGCGGCCTTCCTACGAGCAGTACTTC.

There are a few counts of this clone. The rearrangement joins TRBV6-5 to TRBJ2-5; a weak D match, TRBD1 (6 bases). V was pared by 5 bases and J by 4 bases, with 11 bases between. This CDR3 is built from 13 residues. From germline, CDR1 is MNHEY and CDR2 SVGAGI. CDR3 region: CASSQGSGETQYF. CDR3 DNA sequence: TGTGCCAGCAGTCAGGGGTCAGGAGAGACCCAGTACTTC.

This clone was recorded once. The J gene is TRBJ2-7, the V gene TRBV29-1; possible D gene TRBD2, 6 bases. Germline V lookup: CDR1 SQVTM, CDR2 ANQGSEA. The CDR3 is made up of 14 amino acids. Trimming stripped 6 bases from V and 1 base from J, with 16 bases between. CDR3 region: CSVLGAGSSYEQYF. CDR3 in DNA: TGCAGCGTCCTAGGAGCGGGTTCGTCCTACGAGCAGTACTTC.

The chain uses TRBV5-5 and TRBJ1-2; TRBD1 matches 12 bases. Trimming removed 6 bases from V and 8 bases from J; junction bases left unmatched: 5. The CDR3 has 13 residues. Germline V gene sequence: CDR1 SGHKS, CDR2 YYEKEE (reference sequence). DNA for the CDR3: TGTGCCAGCAATAGGGACAGGGGGCTCGGCTACACCTTC. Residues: CASNRDRGLGYTF.

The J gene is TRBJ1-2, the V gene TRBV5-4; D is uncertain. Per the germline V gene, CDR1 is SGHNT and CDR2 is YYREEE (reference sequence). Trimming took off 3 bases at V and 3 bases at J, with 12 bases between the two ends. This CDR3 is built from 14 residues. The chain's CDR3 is CASSSNSLYYGYTF. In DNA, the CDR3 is TGTGCCAGCAGCTCCAACAGCTTATACTATGGCTACACCTTC.

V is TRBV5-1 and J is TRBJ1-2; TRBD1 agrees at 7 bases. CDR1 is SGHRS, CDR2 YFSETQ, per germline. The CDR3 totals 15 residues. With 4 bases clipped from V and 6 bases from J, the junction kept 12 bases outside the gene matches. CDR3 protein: CASSPLSTGTDGYTF. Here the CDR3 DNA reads TGCGCCAGCAGCCCGCTTTCGACAGGGACTGATGGCTACACCTTC. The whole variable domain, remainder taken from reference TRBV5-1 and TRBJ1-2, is KAGVTQTPRYLIKTRGQQVTLSCSPISGHRSVSWYQQTPGQGLQFLFEYFSETQRNKGNFPGRFSGRQFSNSRSEMNVSTLELGDSALYLCASSPLSTGTDGYTFGSGTRLTVV.

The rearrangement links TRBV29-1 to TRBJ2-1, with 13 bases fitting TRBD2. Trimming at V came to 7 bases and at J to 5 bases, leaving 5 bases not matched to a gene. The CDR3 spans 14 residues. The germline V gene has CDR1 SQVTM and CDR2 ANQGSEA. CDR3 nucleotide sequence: TGCAGCGCCGAAGGACTAGCGGGAGACAATGAGCAGTTCTTC. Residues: CSAEGLAGDNEQFF.

CDR3 in DNA: TGTGCCAGCAGCAATAGCGGGAGCTCCTACGAGCAGTACTTC. Translating it yields CASSNSGSSYEQYF. The chain joins TRBV7-2 to TRBJ2-7; 9 positions agree with TRBD2. With 5 bases clipped from V and 0 bases from J, the junction kept 2 bases outside the gene matches. The CDR3 length is 14 residues. Germline values: CDR1 SGHTA, CDR2 FQGNSA.

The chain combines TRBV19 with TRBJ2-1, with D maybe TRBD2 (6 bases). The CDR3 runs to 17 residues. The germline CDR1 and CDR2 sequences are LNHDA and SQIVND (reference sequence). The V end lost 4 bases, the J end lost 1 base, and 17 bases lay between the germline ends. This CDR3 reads CASSKPLGRGSYNEQFF. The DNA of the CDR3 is TGTGCCAGTAGTAAGCCCCTTGGGCGGGGATCCTACAATGAGCAGTTCTTC.

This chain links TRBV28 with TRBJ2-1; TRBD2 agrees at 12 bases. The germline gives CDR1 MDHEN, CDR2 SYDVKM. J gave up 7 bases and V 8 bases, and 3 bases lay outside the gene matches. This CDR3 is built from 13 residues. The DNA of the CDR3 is TGTGCCAGCGGGACTAGCGGGTGGAATGAGCAGTTCTTC. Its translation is CASGTSGWNEQFF.

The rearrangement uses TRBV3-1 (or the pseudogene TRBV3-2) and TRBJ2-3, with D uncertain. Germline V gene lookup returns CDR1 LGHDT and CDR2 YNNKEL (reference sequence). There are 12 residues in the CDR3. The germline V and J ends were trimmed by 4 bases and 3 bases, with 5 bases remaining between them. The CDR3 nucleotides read TGTGCCAGCAGCCGCCAGACAGATACGCAGTATTTT. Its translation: CASSRQTDTQYF.

The CDR3 nucleotides are TGTGCCAGCAGCCCCCAGTCATCGAACACAGATACGCAGTATTTT. Protein product: CASSPQSSNTDTQYF. The gene calls are TRBV7-2 and TRBJ2-3; D is uncertain. V was clipped by 5 bases and J by 2 bases, with 14 bases between them. The CDR3 has 15 amino acids. Germline assignment: CDR1 SGHTA and CDR2 FQGNSA.

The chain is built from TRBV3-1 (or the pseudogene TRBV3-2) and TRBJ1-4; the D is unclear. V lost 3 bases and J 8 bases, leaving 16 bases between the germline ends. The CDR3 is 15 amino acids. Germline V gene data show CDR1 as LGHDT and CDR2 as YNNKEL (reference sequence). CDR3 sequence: CASSQTSGVGEKLFF. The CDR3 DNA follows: TGTGCCAGCAGCCAGACCTCGGGAGTGGGGGAAAAACTGTTTTTT.

CDR3 DNA sequence: TGTGCCACCAGCACGTCCCGGGACAGGGACCTTCAGGCTGAGACCCAGTACTTC. Residues: CATSTSRDRDLQAETQYF. The chain combines TRBV15 with TRBJ2-5; 9 bases agree with TRBD1. This CDR3 comprises 18 residues. Looked up from germline, CDR1 is LNHNV and CDR2 is YYDKDF (reference sequence). V shed 4 bases and J 5 bases; nucleotides not matched to a gene: 17. The full variable domain, its missing parts supplied by reference TRBV15 and TRBJ2-5, is DAMVIQNPRYQVTQFGKPVTLSCSQTLNHNVMYWYQQKSSQAPKLLFHYYDKDFNNEADTPDNFQSRRPNTSFCFLDIRSPGLGDTAMYLCATSTSRDRDLQAETQYFGPGTRLLVL.

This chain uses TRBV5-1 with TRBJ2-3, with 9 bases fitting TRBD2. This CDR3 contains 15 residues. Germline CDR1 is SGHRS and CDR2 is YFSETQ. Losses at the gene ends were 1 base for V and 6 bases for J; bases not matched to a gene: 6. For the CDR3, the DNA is TGCGCCAGCAGCTTGCTCAGGACTAGCGACGATACGCAGTATTTT. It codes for CASSLLRTSDDTQYF.

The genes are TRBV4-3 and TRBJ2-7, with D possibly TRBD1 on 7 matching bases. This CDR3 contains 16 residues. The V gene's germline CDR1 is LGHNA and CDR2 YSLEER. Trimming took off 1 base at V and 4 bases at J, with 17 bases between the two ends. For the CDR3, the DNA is TGCGCCAGCAGCCAAGCTACGCGGGACAGTTTTTACGAGCAGTACTTC. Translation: CASSQATRDSFYEQYF.

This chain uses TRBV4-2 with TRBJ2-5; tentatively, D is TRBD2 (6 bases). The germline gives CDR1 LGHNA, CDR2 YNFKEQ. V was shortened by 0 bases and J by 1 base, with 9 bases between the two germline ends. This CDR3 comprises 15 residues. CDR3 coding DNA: TGTGCCAGCAGCCAAGAGGCGACTAGCCAAGAGACCCAGTACTTC. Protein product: CASSQEATSQETQYF.

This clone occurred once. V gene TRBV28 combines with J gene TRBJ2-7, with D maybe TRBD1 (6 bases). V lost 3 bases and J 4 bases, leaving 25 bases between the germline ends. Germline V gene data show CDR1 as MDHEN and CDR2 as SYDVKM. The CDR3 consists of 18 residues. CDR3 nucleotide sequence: TGTGCCAGCAGTTTTCTCCCGGCAGGGGATTTTGGTTTGTACGAGCAGTACTTC. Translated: CASSFLPAGDFGLYEQYF.

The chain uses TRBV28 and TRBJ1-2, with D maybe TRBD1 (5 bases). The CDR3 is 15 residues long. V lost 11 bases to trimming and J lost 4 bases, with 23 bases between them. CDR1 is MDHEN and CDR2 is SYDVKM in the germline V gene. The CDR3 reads CAALEHKGIPYGYTF. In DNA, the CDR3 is TGTGCCGCACTCGAACACAAGGGGATCCCCTATGGCTACACCTTC.

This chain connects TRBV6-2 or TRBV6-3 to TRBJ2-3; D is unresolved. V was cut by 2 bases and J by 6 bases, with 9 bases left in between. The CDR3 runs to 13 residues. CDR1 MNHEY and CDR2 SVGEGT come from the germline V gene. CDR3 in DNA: TGTGCCAGCAGTTACCTTCACCGGGATACGCAGTATTTT. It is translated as CASSYLHRDTQYF.

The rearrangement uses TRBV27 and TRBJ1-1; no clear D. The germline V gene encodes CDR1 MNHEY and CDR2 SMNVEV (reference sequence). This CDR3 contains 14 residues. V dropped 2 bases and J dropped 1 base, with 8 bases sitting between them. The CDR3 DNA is TGTGCCAGCAGTTTACTAGCGGGGAACACTGAAGCTTTCTTT. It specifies CASSLLAGNTEAFF.

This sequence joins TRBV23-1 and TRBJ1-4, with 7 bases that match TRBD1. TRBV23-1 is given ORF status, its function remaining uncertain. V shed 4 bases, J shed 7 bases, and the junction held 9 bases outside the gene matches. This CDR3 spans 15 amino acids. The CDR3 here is CASSRPDRVREKLFF. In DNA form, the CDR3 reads TGCGCCAGCAGTCGCCCAGACAGGGTTCGTGAAAAACTGTTTTTT.

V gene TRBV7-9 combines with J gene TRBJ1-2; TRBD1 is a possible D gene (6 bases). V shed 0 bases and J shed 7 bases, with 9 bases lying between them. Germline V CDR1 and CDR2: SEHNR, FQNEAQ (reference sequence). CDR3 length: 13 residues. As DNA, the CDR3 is TGTGCCAGCAGCTTAGCAGGGGGGGCTGGCTACACCTTC. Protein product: CASSLAGGAGYTF. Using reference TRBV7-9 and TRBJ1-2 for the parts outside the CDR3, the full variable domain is DTGVSQNPRHKITKRGQNVTFRCDPISEHNRLYWYRQTLGQGPEFLTYFQNEAQLEKSRLLSDRFSAERPKGSFSTLEIQRTEQGDSAMYLCASSLAGGAGYTFGSGTRLTVV.